This T cell receptor (beta chain) was profiled in a study of shared clonotypes between healthy human individuals. Here immunoSEQ multiplex PCR was the method, and the copy in TCRdb shows in-frame clones only, minus some. The sample includes some 2,000,000 clones, approximately 94% of them seen just once. The CDR3 contains 12 residues. CDR1 is SEHNR and CDR2 is FQNEAQ in the germline V gene (reference sequence). The V end lost 2 bases, the J end lost 3 bases, and 4 bases lay between the germline ends. Sequencing was performed on naive CD4+ T cells sorted from blood. Subset meaning: CD45RA+ positively selected. This receptor was identified in a man between 18 and 35 years old in good health. This sequence joins TRBV7-9 and TRBJ2-5; D call uncertain. The CDR3 loop reads CASSLNEETQYF. As DNA, the CDR3 is TGTGCCAGCAGCTTAAACGAAGAGACCCAGTACTTC.